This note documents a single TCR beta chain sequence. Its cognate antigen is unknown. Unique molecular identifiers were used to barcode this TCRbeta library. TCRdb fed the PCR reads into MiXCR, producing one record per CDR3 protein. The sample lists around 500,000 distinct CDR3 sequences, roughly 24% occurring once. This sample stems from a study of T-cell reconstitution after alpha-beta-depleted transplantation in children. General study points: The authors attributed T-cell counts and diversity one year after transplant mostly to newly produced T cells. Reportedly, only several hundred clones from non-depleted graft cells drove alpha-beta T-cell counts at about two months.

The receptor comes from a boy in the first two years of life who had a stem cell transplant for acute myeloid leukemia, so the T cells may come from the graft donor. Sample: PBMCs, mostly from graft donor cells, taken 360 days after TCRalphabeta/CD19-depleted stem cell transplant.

The CDR3 here is CASTPQPRSSTDTQYF. The CDR3 DNA follows: TGTGCCAGCACACCCCAGCCCCGCTCGAGCACAGATACGCAGTATTTT. The V gene is TRBV2, the J gene TRBJ2-3; D gene unclear. The CDR3 is 16 amino acids. Trimming left V 7 bases short and J 0 bases short, with 17 bases between. Looked up from germline, CDR1 is SNHLY and CDR2 is FYNNEI.